Reported below is one TCR beta chain. The data belong to a study of blood T cell repertoires in COVID-19. Study-level information: PBMCs, B-cell-depleted T cells, or T cells were the source of the cDNA or gDNA that made up the material.

The length of the CDR3 is 11 residues. Deletions cut 3 bases from V and 5 bases from J, with 4 bases between. CDR1 is MNHEY, CDR2 SMNVEV, per germline (reference sequence). The table came from immunoSEQ multiplex PCR; TCRdb's copy has only in-frame clones and leaves some out. The profile covers roughly 32,000 clones, with 90% appearing a single time and roughly a fifth taken by the ten largest. Sample: peripheral blood. The chain has TRBV27 and TRBJ2-5; unclear D gene. The origin of this receptor is a man of 80 years or more with acute or convalescent COVID-19. The CDR3 DNA is TGTGCCAGCAGTTTTCAGGAGACCCAGTACTTC. Amino acid sequence: CASSFQETQYF.